The text below deals with one TCR beta chain. Germline V gene sequence: CDR1 MDHEN, CDR2 SYDVKM. Trimming cost V 2 bases and J 7 bases, with 8 bases left between them. The CDR3 spans 12 residues. The PCR ran on 60 Vbeta and 13 Jbeta primers. Sequenced by immunoSEQ multiplex PCR; TCRdb stores in-frame clones only, minus some. The sample holds 200,000 or so clones, roughly 80% seen once. This sample was included in a study of cytomegalovirus exposure and HLA in healthy donors. Sequencing was done on a sample of PBMCs. This chain links TRBV28 with TRBJ1-1; a weak D match, TRBD1 (5 bases). The receptor's source is a woman in her fifties or sixties in good health and CMV-seropositive. Written as DNA, the CDR3 is TGTGCCAGCAGTTTAGGTAGGGGTGAAGCTTTCTTT. It codes for CASSLGRGEAFF.